This T cell receptor (beta chain) is drawn from a study of cytomegalovirus exposure and HLA in healthy donors. This clone occurred a few times. Its antigen is currently unknown. Vbeta (60) and Jbeta (13) primers were used in the PCR. Repertoires were generated with immunoSEQ multiplex PCR, while TCRdb's copy carries only in-frame clones and drops some. The sample lists roughly 120,000 clones; 65% were seen once. Whole-study findings and limits: In most subjects, TCR beta sequences reportedly gave accurate predictions of HLA-A and HLA-B alleles. Rates of TCR association differed by HLA locus in a later analysis, with DRB1 highest and HLA-C lowest.

Germline assignment: CDR1 SGHRS and CDR2 YFSETQ. Trimming removed 2 bases from V and 2 bases from J, with 3 bases in between. The CDR3 consists of 12 residues. This sequence originates from a woman aged 40 to 50 in good health and CMV-seropositive. The chain employs TRBV5-1 and TRBJ2-3; D gene unclear. The specimen sequenced was PBMCs. The CDR3 spells CASSLATDTQYF. The CDR3 region has the DNA TGCGCCAGCAGCTTAGCCACAGATACGCAGTATTTT.